These T cell receptor beta chains were read from a single sample in a study of cytomegalovirus exposure and HLA in healthy donors. Method: immunoSEQ multiplex PCR; TCRdb's copy keeps in-frame clones and lacks some. This sample carries about 150,000 clones, about 68% of them seen once, and the ten largest clones take 2.1%. The specimen sequenced was PBMCs. These receptors were collected from a man aged 25-45 years in good health and CMV-seronegative. CDR3s include the opening cysteine and the closing phenylalanine or tryptophan. D genes are given only for firm matches. Size tells how often a clone was seen (once, few, many) or the class of an expanded clone, and some rows leave it out.

j_call clone_size d_call v_call cdr3_nt cdr3_aa
TRBJ2-2 . . TRBV7-9 TGTGCCAGCAGCTTCCCAGCCGGGGAGCTGTTTTTT CASSFPAGELFF
TRBJ1-1 few . TRBV4-3 TGCGCCAGCAGCCAAGACGGGGGGTTGAACACTGAAGCTTTCTTT CASSQDGGLNTEAFF
TRBJ2-7 . TRBD1 TRBV6-5 TGTGCCAGCAGTTACTGGGGACAGGGGGCGAACGAGCAGTACTTC CASSYWGQGANEQYF
TRBJ2-3 . . TRBV28 TGTGCCAGCAGTTTAGACCACACGGGACATTTCGGCACAGATACGCAGTATTTT CASSLDHTGHFGTDTQYF
TRBJ2-5 . . TRBV5-1 TGCGCCAGCAGCCCGGGCAGCGGTGGGCAAGAGACCCAGTACTTC CASSPGSGGQETQYF
TRBJ2-3 . TRBD2 TRBV4-2 TGTGCCAGCAGCCAATCTAGCGGGAGCACAGATACGCAGTATTTT CASSQSSGSTDTQYF
TRBJ1-2 . . TRBV20-1 TGCAGTGAGGCGGCGGAGAATGGCTACACCTTC CSEAAENGYTF
TRBJ1-4 . . TRBV4-3 TGCGCCAGCAGCCAAGATACGAGGCCTGAAAAACTGTTTTTT CASSQDTRPEKLFF
TRBJ1-2 few TRBD1 TRBV18 TGTGCCAGCTCACCCCAAACAGGGGGAGTAGTAGTTACCTTC CASSPQTGGVVVTF
TRBJ1-2 . . TRBV7-6 TGTGCCAGCAGCCCCCTTGAAGGGGACATCGCCCTTCTTTGGAGTGGCTACACCTTC CASSPLEGDIALLWSGYTF
TRBJ2-7 . TRBD1 TRBV6-6 TGTGCCAGCAGTCACGACAGGGACTCCTACGAGCAGTACTTC CASSHDRDSYEQYF
TRBJ1-1 . TRBD1 TRBV5-5 TGTGCCAGCAGCTATCTTTTACAGGGGTCAGCTTTCTTT CASSYLLQGSAFF
TRBJ2-3 few TRBD2 TRBV9 TGTGCCAGCGGGGAGGGTGGAGCAGATACGCAGTATTTT CASGEGGADTQYF
TRBJ2-7 few TRBD1 TRBV2 TGTGCCAGCAGGAACCCGGGACAGACCTACGAGCAGTACTTC CASRNPGQTYEQYF
TRBJ2-1 . TRBD1 TRBV5-4 TGTGCCAGCAGCCCGACAGGGGCCAATGAGCAGTTCTTC CASSPTGANEQFF
TRBJ1-2 . TRBD1 TRBV5-6 TGTGCCAGCAGCCCGGACAGGGGACTTTCCTATGGCTACACCTTC CASSPDRGLSYGYTF
TRBJ1-2 . . TRBV5-1 TGCGCCAGCAGCTTCCCAGGGGCAAACTATGGCTACACCTTC CASSFPGANYGYTF
TRBJ2-5 . TRBD2 TRBV7-9 TGTGCCAGCAGCTGGGGGACTAGCGGGGGTGAGGAGACCCAGTACTTC CASSWGTSGGEETQYF
TRBJ2-3 . TRBD1 TRBV4-1 TGCGCCAGCAGCCAACCGGGACAGGGCACAGATACGCAGTATTTT CASSQPGQGTDTQYF
TRBJ1-1 . . TRBV5-4 TGTGCCAGCAGCTTACAGGGGAACACTGAAGCTTTCTTT CASSLQGNTEAFF